This is a list of T cell receptor beta chains from one sample in a study of cytomegalovirus exposure and HLA in healthy donors. TCRdb keeps only in-frame clones here, not all; method: immunoSEQ multiplex PCR. The table records about 330,000 clones, 87% of them present only once. The sequenced material came from PBMCs. Receptor source: a woman aged 30 to 39 in good health and CMV-seropositive. Both conserved end residues are part of each CDR3. Fields, in order: V gene, J gene, clone size, D gene, CDR3 DNA, CDR3 protein. A D gene is named only where the DNA matches it firmly. The size of a clone is reported for some rows only, either as once, few or many, or as a class for expanded clones.

>TRBV7-3|TRBJ2-5|-|TRBD1
TGTGCCAGCAGCTCTGGACAGGGGCTGGAGACCCAGTACTTC
CASSSGQGLETQYF
>TRBV7-2|TRBJ2-7|-|TRBD1
TGTGCCAGCAGCGGACAGGAGGTTTTACGAGCGCAGTACTTC
CASSGQEVLRAQYF
>TRBV27|TRBJ1-1|-|-
TGTGCCAGCAGTTTAGGGGGGTATCTGAACACTGAAGCTTTCTTT
CASSLGGYLNTEAFF
>TRBV20-1|TRBJ1-5|once|-
TGCAGTGCAGCGGACCAGGCCCAGCATTTT
CSAADQAQHF
>TRBV6-1|TRBJ2-3|-|-
TGTGCCAGCAGTGTTCGACAAAAACCCTTAAACACAGATACGCAGTATTTT
CASSVRQKPLNTDTQYF
>TRBV5-1|TRBJ2-7|-|-
TGCGCCAGCAGCTTGGGGCAGTGGAGCTCCTACGAGCAGTACTTC
CASSLGQWSSYEQYF
>TRBV25-1|TRBJ1-1|-|-
TGTGCCAGCAGTGCTCCATTGGCTGAAGCTTTCTTT
CASSAPLAEAFF
>TRBV5-4|TRBJ2-3|-|-
TGTGCCAGCAGCTCCGAAGCCTTAGCGGATACGCAGTATTTT
CASSSEALADTQYF
>TRBV30|TRBJ1-1|-|-
TGTGCCTGGAGTGGACAGATCGTGTCTGAAGCTTTCTTT
CAWSGQIVSEAFF
>TRBV27|TRBJ2-5|-|-
TGTGCCAGCAGTTCCTTAGTCACTAGTTACTTGGAGACCCAGTACTTC
CASSSLVTSYLETQYF
>TRBV6-1|TRBJ2-1|once|-
TGTGCCAGCAGGGATGGAGGGTCCAGGATCTTC
CASRDGGSRIF
>TRBV4-2|TRBJ2-7|few|-
TGTGCCAGCAGCAACGGGCTTACTGGCGAGCAGTACTTC
CASSNGLTGEQYF
>TRBV19|TRBJ2-6|-|-
TGTGCCAGTACCACAGGAGGACCATTCTCTGGGGCCAACGTCCTGACTTTC
CASTTGGPFSGANVLTF
>TRBV19|TRBJ2-1|few|-
TGTGCCAGTAGTATGGACGGTTACAATGAGCAGTTCTTC
CASSMDGYNEQFF
>TRBV29-1|TRBJ1-5|-|-
TGCAGCGTTGAAGTCCTGGGGAATCAGCCCCAGCATTTT
CSVEVLGNQPQHF
>TRBV6-5|TRBJ2-1|-|TRBD1
TGTGCCAGCAGTGACAGGGACTACAATGAGCAGTTCTTC
CASSDRDYNEQFF